Reported below is one T cell receptor beta chain. This specimen belongs to a study of cytomegalovirus exposure and HLA in healthy donors. Healthy individuals who donated bone marrow served as the donors. Donors sampled were nominally healthy, though unrecorded immune exposures were likely. Amplification used 60 Vbeta primers and 13 Jbeta primers. Original methodology: Roughly 80 million unique TCR beta chains, 9 million to 14 million shared, were counted in a later analysis. The method was immunoSEQ multiplex PCR; TCRdb's version includes in-frame clones alone and lacks a portion of them. The V and J calls and clone size are taken from that table; D and trimming were inferred from the DNA. The data show 130,000 to 150,000 clones, approximately 80% seen once. Deletions cut 2 bases from V and 6 bases from J, with 13 bases between. This CDR3 region has 14 residues. Germline V gene data show CDR1 as SGHVS and CDR2 as FQNEAQ.

The chain uses TRBV7-8 and TRBJ1-2; unclear D gene. This clonotype was sampled from a female donor in good health and CMV-seronegative. What was sequenced was PBMCs. The CDR3 DNA reads TGTGCCAGCAGCTTACCAGGATCGTCTCATGGCTACACCTTC. Its protein product is CASSLPGSSHGYTF. The full variable domain, rest sourced from reference TRBV7-8 and TRBJ1-2, is GAGVSQSPRYKVAKRGQDVALRCDPISGHVSLFWYQQALGQGPEFLTYFQNEAQLDKSGLPSDRFFAERPEGSVSTLKIQRTQQEDSAVYLCASSLPGSSHGYTFGSGTRLTVV.